This is a list of T cell receptor beta chains from one sample in a study of T cell responses to AZD1222 COVID-19 vaccine. Method: immunoSEQ multiplex PCR; TCRdb's copy keeps in-frame clones and lacks some. The repertoire holds some 110,000 clones, with roughly nine tenths as singletons. This specimen consisted of peripheral blood, obtained 28 days after the second dose of the MenACWY control vaccine. Receptors were obtained from an adult who received the MenACWY meningococcal vaccine as a control. Each CDR3 is given with its conserved first and last residue. D genes are given only for firm matches. The size field is filled for only some rows; it gives once, few, many or a size class.

d_call: .; clone_size: .; j_call: TRBJ2-5; v_call: TRBV11-2; cdr3_aa: CASSLLGVVSKETQYF; cdr3_nt: TGTGCCAGCAGCTTACTGGGGGTGGTTTCCAAAGAGACCCAGTACTTC
d_call: .; clone_size: once; j_call: TRBJ2-5; v_call: TRBV10-3; cdr3_aa: CATQGSGQETQYF; cdr3_nt: TGTGCCACCCAGGGGAGCGGCCAAGAGACCCAGTACTTC
d_call: .; clone_size: .; j_call: TRBJ2-4; v_call: TRBV28; cdr3_aa: CASSLLEPTKNIQYF; cdr3_nt: TGTGCCAGCAGTTTATTGGAGCCAACCAAAAACATTCAGTACTTC
d_call: .; clone_size: .; j_call: TRBJ2-3; v_call: TRBV11-2; cdr3_aa: CASSSSFGSSTDTQYF; cdr3_nt: TGTGCCAGCAGTTCCTCTTTTGGGTCTAGCACAGATACGCAGTATTTT
d_call: TRBD1; clone_size: .; j_call: TRBJ1-2; v_call: TRBV3-1/TRBV3-2; cdr3_aa: CASSQGTGGRGYTF; cdr3_nt: TGTGCCAGCAGCCAAGGGACAGGGGGAAGGGGCTACACCTTC
d_call: .; clone_size: .; j_call: TRBJ1-5; v_call: TRBV19; cdr3_aa: CASSTTGRRTHQPQHF; cdr3_nt: TGTGCCAGTAGTACCACGGGACGGCGGACCCATCAGCCCCAGCATTTT
d_call: .; clone_size: .; j_call: TRBJ1-2; v_call: TRBV9; cdr3_aa: CASSFTGHSNYGYTF; cdr3_nt: TGTGCCAGCAGCTTCACGGGACACTCTAACTATGGCTACACCTTC
d_call: .; clone_size: .; j_call: TRBJ1-4; v_call: TRBV14; cdr3_aa: CASSQRGSTNEKLFF; cdr3_nt: TGTGCCAGCAGCCAAAGGGGATCAACTAATGAAAAACTGTTTTTT
d_call: TRBD1; clone_size: once; j_call: TRBJ1-5; v_call: TRBV3-1/TRBV3-2; cdr3_aa: CASSQGTGNQPQHF; cdr3_nt: TGTGCCAGCAGCCAGGGGACAGGGAATCAGCCCCAGCATTTT
d_call: .; clone_size: .; j_call: TRBJ1-2; v_call: TRBV4-3; cdr3_aa: CASSQEVTGALYGYTF; cdr3_nt: TGCGCCAGCAGCCAAGAGGTTACGGGAGCACTCTATGGCTACACCTTC
d_call: .; clone_size: .; j_call: TRBJ2-1; v_call: TRBV24-1; cdr3_aa: CATSDPLTGSNEQFF; cdr3_nt: TGTGCCACCAGTGACCCCCTTACAGGGTCCAATGAGCAGTTCTTC
d_call: TRBD1; clone_size: .; j_call: TRBJ2-7; v_call: TRBV5-4; cdr3_aa: CASSRRGQGYEQYF; cdr3_nt: TGTGCCAGCAGCCGCCGGGGACAGGGCTACGAGCAGTACTTC
d_call: .; clone_size: .; j_call: TRBJ1-6; v_call: TRBV5-4; cdr3_aa: CASSIGTFYNSPLHF; cdr3_nt: TGTGCCAGCAGCATCGGGACGTTCTATAATTCACCCCTCCACTTT
d_call: TRBD1; clone_size: .; j_call: TRBJ1-5; v_call: TRBV6-4; cdr3_aa: CASLIDLDRDSNQPQHF; cdr3_nt: TGTGCCAGCCTCATTGACCTTGACAGGGATAGCAATCAGCCCCAGCATTTT
d_call: TRBD1; clone_size: .; j_call: TRBJ1-2; v_call: TRBV27; cdr3_aa: CASSFGQADLYGYTF; cdr3_nt: TGTGCCAGCAGTTTTGGACAGGCCGACCTCTATGGCTACACCTTC
d_call: TRBD1; clone_size: .; j_call: TRBJ2-3; v_call: TRBV4-2; cdr3_aa: CASSQKGAPTDTQYF; cdr3_nt: TGTGCCAGCAGCCAGAAGGGGGCCCCCACAGATACGCAGTATTTT
d_call: TRBD1; clone_size: .; j_call: TRBJ2-7; v_call: TRBV6-2/TRBV6-3; cdr3_aa: CASSGQGSSYEQYF; cdr3_nt: TGTGCCAGCAGCGGACAGGGGAGCTCCTACGAGCAGTACTTC
d_call: .; clone_size: .; j_call: TRBJ2-3; v_call: TRBV5-1; cdr3_aa: CASSLAPTDTQYF; cdr3_nt: TGCGCCAGCAGCTTGGCCCCCACAGATACGCAGTATTTT
d_call: .; clone_size: .; j_call: TRBJ1-1; v_call: TRBV5-4; cdr3_aa: CASSARGAEAFF; cdr3_nt: TGTGCCAGCAGTGCCAGGGGAGCTGAAGCTTTCTTT
d_call: .; clone_size: .; j_call: TRBJ2-3; v_call: TRBV7-9; cdr3_aa: CASSLVGDSDTQYF; cdr3_nt: TGTGCCAGCAGCTTAGTTGGGGACTCAGATACGCAGTATTTT
d_call: .; clone_size: .; j_call: TRBJ1-6; v_call: TRBV2; cdr3_aa: CASSERTGRDNSPLHF; cdr3_nt: TGTGCCAGCAGTGAAAGAACGGGGAGGGATAATTCACCCCTCCACTTT
d_call: TRBD1; clone_size: .; j_call: TRBJ1-6; v_call: TRBV7-9; cdr3_aa: CASSRLGTGRSPLHF; cdr3_nt: TGTGCCAGCAGCCGACTCGGGACAGGGAGGTCACCCCTCCACTTT
d_call: .; clone_size: .; j_call: TRBJ1-5; v_call: TRBV29-1; cdr3_aa: CSVASGRDDQPQHF; cdr3_nt: TGCAGCGTTGCCTCGGGGAGAGACGATCAGCCCCAGCATTTT
d_call: .; clone_size: .; j_call: TRBJ2-5; v_call: TRBV24-1; cdr3_aa: CATGYQETQYF; cdr3_nt: TGTGCCACCGGCTACCAAGAGACCCAGTACTTC
d_call: .; clone_size: once; j_call: TRBJ2-7; v_call: TRBV4-2; cdr3_aa: CASSRDDYYEQYF; cdr3_nt: TGTGCCAGCAGCCGAGACGACTACTACGAGCAGTACTTC
d_call: .; clone_size: .; j_call: TRBJ2-5; v_call: TRBV9; cdr3_aa: CASTGPVTGKQETQYF; cdr3_nt: TGTGCCAGCACCGGACCAGTTACAGGGAAACAAGAGACCCAGTACTTC
d_call: TRBD2; clone_size: once; j_call: TRBJ2-7; v_call: TRBV19; cdr3_aa: CASSLTSGSYEQYF; cdr3_nt: TGTGCCAGTAGCTTGACTAGCGGATCCTACGAGCAGTACTTC
d_call: TRBD2; clone_size: .; j_call: TRBJ2-2; v_call: TRBV19; cdr3_aa: CASSTRGGNTGELFF; cdr3_nt: TGTGCCAGTAGTACTCGGGGGGGGAACACCGGGGAGCTGTTTTTT
d_call: TRBD1; clone_size: .; j_call: TRBJ1-6; v_call: TRBV18; cdr3_aa: CASSPSGQDNSPLHF; cdr3_nt: TGTGCCAGCTCACCATCGGGACAGGATAATTCACCCCTCCACTTT
d_call: TRBD1; clone_size: few; j_call: TRBJ1-2; v_call: TRBV28; cdr3_aa: CASNRYPGTESYGYTF; cdr3_nt: TGTGCCAGCAACCGCTATCCCGGGACAGAAAGCTATGGCTACACCTTC
d_call: TRBD2; clone_size: few; j_call: TRBJ2-2; v_call: TRBV5-4; cdr3_aa: CASSPPGGGAGELFF; cdr3_nt: TGTGCCAGCAGCCCGCCTGGCGGGGGGGCCGGGGAGCTGTTTTTT
d_call: .; clone_size: .; j_call: TRBJ2-2; v_call: TRBV19; cdr3_aa: CASSIGYTGELFF; cdr3_nt: TGTGCCAGTAGTATAGGGTACACCGGGGAGCTGTTTTTT
d_call: .; clone_size: .; j_call: TRBJ1-6; v_call: TRBV7-9; cdr3_aa: CASSPRDDPSPLHF; cdr3_nt: TGTGCCAGCAGCCCCCGGGACGACCCCTCACCCCTCCACTTT
d_call: .; clone_size: .; j_call: TRBJ2-6; v_call: TRBV5-4; cdr3_aa: CASSRPPVGANVLTF; cdr3_nt: TGTGCCAGCAGCAGACCACCGGTTGGGGCCAACGTCCTGACTTTC
d_call: .; clone_size: .; j_call: TRBJ2-3; v_call: TRBV9; cdr3_aa: CASSVNPLTTRTDTQYF; cdr3_nt: TGTGCCAGCAGCGTAAACCCCCTCACGACTAGGACAGATACGCAGTATTTT
d_call: .; clone_size: once; j_call: TRBJ1-5; v_call: TRBV4-3; cdr3_aa: CASSQDNRTPNQPQHF; cdr3_nt: TGCGCCAGCAGCCAAGATAACAGGACCCCAAATCAGCCCCAGCATTTT
d_call: TRBD1; clone_size: .; j_call: TRBJ1-6; v_call: TRBV19; cdr3_aa: CASSILGTGGKNSPLHF; cdr3_nt: TGTGCCAGTAGTATATTAGGGACAGGGGGCAAGAATTCACCCCTCCACTTT
d_call: TRBD2; clone_size: once; j_call: TRBJ2-1; v_call: TRBV4-3; cdr3_aa: CASSQGGTSPEQFF; cdr3_nt: TGCGCCAGCAGCCAAGGGGGGACTAGTCCTGAGCAGTTCTTC
d_call: TRBD1; clone_size: .; j_call: TRBJ2-4; v_call: TRBV4-1; cdr3_aa: CASSQEWGQGEVLAKNIQYF; cdr3_nt: TGCGCCAGCAGCCAAGAATGGGGACAGGGCGAGGTCTTAGCCAAAAACATTCAGTACTTC
d_call: TRBD1; clone_size: .; j_call: TRBJ1-3; v_call: TRBV27; cdr3_aa: CASSTYGQGSGNTIYF; cdr3_nt: TGTGCCAGCAGTACCTATGGACAGGGCTCTGGAAACACCATATATTTT
d_call: .; clone_size: .; j_call: TRBJ1-2; v_call: TRBV28; cdr3_aa: CASSLSGGGGYTF; cdr3_nt: TGTGCCAGCAGTTTATCCGGGGGTGGAGGCTACACCTTC
d_call: .; clone_size: .; j_call: TRBJ2-3; v_call: TRBV10-1; cdr3_aa: CASSESGRPTDTQYF; cdr3_nt: TGCGCCAGCAGTGAGTCGGGGCGTCCCACAGATACGCAGTATTTT
d_call: TRBD2; clone_size: .; j_call: TRBJ2-2; v_call: TRBV7-3; cdr3_aa: CASSSPGLGITGELFF; cdr3_nt: TGTGCCAGCAGCTCACCGGGACTAGGTATCACCGGGGAGCTGTTTTTT
d_call: TRBD2; clone_size: .; j_call: TRBJ2-4; v_call: TRBV6-1; cdr3_aa: CASSGGGGARKNIQYF; cdr3_nt: TGTGCCAGCAGTGGAGGCGGGGGGGCCCGTAAAAACATTCAGTACTTC
d_call: .; clone_size: few; j_call: TRBJ1-2; v_call: TRBV12-3/TRBV12-4; cdr3_aa: CASSLTVNGYTF; cdr3_nt: TGTGCCAGCAGTTTAACCGTGAATGGCTACACCTTC
d_call: .; clone_size: .; j_call: TRBJ1-1; v_call: TRBV28; cdr3_aa: CASSFPGTEAFF; cdr3_nt: TGTGCCAGCAGCTTTCCTGGGACTGAAGCTTTCTTT
d_call: .; clone_size: .; j_call: TRBJ2-3; v_call: TRBV5-1; cdr3_aa: CASSLGASTDTQYF; cdr3_nt: TGCGCCAGCAGCTTGGGGGCCTCCACAGATACGCAGTATTTT
d_call: TRBD1; clone_size: .; j_call: TRBJ1-4; v_call: TRBV3-1/TRBV3-2; cdr3_aa: CASSQSTGSEKLFF; cdr3_nt: TGTGCCAGCAGCCAATCGACAGGGTCTGAAAAACTGTTTTTT
d_call: .; clone_size: .; j_call: TRBJ1-6; v_call: TRBV7-8; cdr3_aa: CASSLETGPSSPLHF; cdr3_nt: TGTGCCAGCAGCTTAGAGACGGGGCCATCTTCACCCCTCCACTTT